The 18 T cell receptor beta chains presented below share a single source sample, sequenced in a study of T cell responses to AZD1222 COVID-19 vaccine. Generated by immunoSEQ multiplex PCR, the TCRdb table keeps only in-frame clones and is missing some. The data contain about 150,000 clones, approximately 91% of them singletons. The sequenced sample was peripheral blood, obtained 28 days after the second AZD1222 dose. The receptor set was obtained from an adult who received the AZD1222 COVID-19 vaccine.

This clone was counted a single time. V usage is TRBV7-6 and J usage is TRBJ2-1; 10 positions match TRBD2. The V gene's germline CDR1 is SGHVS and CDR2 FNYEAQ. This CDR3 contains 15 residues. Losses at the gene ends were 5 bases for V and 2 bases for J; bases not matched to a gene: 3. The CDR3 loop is CASSPLAGAYNEQFF. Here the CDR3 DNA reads TGTGCCAGCAGCCCCCTAGCGGGAGCCTACAATGAGCAGTTCTTC. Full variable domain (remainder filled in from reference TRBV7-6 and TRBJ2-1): GAGVSQSPRYKVTKRGQDVALRCDPISGHVSLYWYRQALGQGPEFLTYFNYEAQQDKSGLPNDRFSAERPEGSISTLTIQRTEQRDSAMYRCASSPLAGAYNEQFFGPGTRLTVL.

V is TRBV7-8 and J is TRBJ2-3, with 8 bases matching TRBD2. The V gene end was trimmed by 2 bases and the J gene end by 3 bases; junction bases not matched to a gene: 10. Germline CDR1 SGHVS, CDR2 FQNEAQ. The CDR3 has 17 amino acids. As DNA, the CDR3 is TGTGCCAGCAGCTTAAATTTTCTCAGCGGGAGTACAGATACGCAGTATTTT. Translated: CASSLNFLSGSTDTQYF.

DNA for the CDR3: TGTGCCAGCAGCTTAGCTTCCCTAGGGGGCCGGGCTTTCTTT. As protein: CASSLASLGGRAFF. The chain joins TRBV7-6 to TRBJ1-1; TRBD1 aligns across 7 bases. The CDR3 sequence is 14 residues long. Trimming took 0 bases from V and 11 from J; bases not matched to a gene: 9. The germline V gene has CDR1 SGHVS and CDR2 FNYEAQ.

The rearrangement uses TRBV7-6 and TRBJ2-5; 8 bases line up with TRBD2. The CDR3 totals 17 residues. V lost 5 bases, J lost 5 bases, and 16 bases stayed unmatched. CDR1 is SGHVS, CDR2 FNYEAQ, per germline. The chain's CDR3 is CASSQRLAGNAGETQYF. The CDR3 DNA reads TGTGCCAGCAGCCAACGCCTAGCGGGTAATGCCGGGGAGACCCAGTACTTC.

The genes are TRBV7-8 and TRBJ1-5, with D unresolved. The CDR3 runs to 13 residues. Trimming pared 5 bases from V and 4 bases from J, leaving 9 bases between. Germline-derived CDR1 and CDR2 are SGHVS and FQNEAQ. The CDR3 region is CASSPHENQPQHF. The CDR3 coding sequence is TGTGCCAGCAGCCCACACGAAAATCAGCCCCAGCATTTT.

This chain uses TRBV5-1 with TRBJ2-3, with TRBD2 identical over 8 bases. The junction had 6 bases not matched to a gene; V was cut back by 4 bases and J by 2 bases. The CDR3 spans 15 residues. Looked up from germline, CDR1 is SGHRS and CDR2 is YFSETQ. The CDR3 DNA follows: TGCGCCAGCAGCACCGCGGGGGGCTCCACAGATACGCAGTATTTT. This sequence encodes CASSTAGGSTDTQYF.

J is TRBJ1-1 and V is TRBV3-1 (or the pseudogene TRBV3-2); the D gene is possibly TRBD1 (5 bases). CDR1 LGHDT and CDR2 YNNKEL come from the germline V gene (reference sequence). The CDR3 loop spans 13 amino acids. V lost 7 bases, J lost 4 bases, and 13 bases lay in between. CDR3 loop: CASTRGWATEAFF. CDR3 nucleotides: TGTGCCAGCACCCGGGGCTGGGCCACTGAAGCTTTCTTT.

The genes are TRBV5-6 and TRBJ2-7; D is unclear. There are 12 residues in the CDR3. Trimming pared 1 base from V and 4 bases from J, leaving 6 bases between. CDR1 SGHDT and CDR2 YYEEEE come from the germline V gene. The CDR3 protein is CASSLSSYEQYF. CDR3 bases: TGTGCCAGCAGCTTGAGCTCGTACGAGCAGTACTTC. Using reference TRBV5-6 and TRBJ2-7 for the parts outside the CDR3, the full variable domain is DAGVTQSPTHLIKTRGQQVTLRCSPKSGHDTVSWYQQALGQGPQFIFQYYEEEERQRGNFPDRFSGHQFPNYSSELNVNALLLGDSALYLCASSLSSYEQYFGPGTRLTVT.

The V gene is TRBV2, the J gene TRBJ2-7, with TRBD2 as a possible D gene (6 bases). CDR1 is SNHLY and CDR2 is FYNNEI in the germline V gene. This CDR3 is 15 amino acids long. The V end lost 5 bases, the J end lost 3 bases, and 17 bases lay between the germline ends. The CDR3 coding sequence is TGTGCCAGCAGTACCCGTGGGGAGGTTGTCTACGAGCAGTACTTC. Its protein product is CASSTRGEVVYEQYF. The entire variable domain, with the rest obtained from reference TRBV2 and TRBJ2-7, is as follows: EPEVTQTPSHQVTQMGQEVILRCVPISNHLYFYWYRQILGQKVEFLVSFYNNEISEKSEIFDDQFSVERPDGSNFTLKIRSTKLEDSAMYFCASSTRGEVVYEQYFGPGTRLTVT.

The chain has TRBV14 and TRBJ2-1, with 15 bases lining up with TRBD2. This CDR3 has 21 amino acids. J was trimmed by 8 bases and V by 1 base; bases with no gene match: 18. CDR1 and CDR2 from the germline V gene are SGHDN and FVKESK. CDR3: CASSQGSGTSGRKLYLDEQFF. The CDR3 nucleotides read TGTGCCAGCAGCCAAGGTTCCGGGACTAGCGGGAGGAAGCTTTATTTGGATGAGCAGTTCTTC.

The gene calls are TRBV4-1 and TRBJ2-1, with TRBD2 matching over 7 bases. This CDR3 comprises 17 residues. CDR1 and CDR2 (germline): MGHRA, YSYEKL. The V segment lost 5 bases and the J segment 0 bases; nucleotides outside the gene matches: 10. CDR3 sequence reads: CASSYQIAGLSYNEQFF. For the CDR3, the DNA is TGCGCCAGCAGCTACCAGATAGCGGGCCTCTCCTACAATGAGCAGTTCTTC.

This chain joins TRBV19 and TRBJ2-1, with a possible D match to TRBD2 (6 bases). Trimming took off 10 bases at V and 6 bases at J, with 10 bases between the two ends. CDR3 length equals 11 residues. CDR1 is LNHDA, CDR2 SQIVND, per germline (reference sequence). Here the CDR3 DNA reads TGTGCCACTACGGAGGGCAATGAGCAGTTCTTC. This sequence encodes CATTEGNEQFF.

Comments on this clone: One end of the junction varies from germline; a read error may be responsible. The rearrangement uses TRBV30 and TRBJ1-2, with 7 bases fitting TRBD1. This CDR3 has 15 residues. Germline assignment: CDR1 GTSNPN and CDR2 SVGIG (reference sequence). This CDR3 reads CARSSPTGAFGGYTF. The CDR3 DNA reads TGTGCCCGGAGCTCCCCCACAGGGGCCTTCGGCGGCTACACCTTC.

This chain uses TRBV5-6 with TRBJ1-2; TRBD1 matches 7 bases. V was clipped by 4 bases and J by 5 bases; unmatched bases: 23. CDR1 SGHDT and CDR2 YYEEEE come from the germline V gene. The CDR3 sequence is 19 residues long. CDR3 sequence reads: CASSPADLFPGQRNYGYTF. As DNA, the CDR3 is TGTGCCAGCAGCCCCGCCGACCTTTTTCCGGGACAGCGAAATTATGGCTACACCTTC.

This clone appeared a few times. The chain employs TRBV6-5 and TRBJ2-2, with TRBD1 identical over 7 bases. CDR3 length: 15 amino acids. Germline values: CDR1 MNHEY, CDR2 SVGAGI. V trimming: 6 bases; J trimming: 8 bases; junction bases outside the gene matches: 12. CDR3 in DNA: TGTGCCAGCAGACCGCCGGGACAGCGGAGGGGGGAGCTGTTTTTT. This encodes CASRPPGQRRGELFF.

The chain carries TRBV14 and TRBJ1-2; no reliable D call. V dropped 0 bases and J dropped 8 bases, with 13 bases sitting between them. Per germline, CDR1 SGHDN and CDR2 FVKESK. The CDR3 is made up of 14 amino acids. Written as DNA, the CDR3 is TGTGCCAGCAGCCAAGATAGGAGGGCGAGGGGCTACACCTTC. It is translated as CASSQDRRARGYTF.

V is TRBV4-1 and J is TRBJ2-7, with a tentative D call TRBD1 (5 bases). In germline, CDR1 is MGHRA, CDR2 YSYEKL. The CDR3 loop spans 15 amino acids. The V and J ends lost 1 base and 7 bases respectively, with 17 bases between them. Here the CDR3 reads CASSQGAWGLGEQYF. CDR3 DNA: TGCGCCAGCAGCCAAGGAGCCTGGGGCTTGGGGGAGCAGTACTTC.

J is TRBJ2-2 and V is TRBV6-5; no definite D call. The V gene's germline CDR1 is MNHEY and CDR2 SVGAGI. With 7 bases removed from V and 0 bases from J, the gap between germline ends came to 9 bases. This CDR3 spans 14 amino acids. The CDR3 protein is CASTPRPNTGELFF. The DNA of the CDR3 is TGTGCCAGCACTCCACGACCGAACACCGGGGAGCTGTTTTTT.